Sequencing of this TCR beta chain was carried out in a study of identical twins. TCRdb processed the 5' RACE reads anew with MiXCR; each CDR3 protein has one entry. This table holds 300,000 to 400,000 distinct CDR3 sequences, over 9% found once. Study-wide findings and caveats: Twins shared beta out-of-frame sequences in excess, but this excess was weaker. Modelling approaches yielded underestimates of out-of-frame TCR alpha sharing between monozygotic twins.

For this clonotype: Its cognate antigen is unknown.

The data also belong to a second study, concerning yellow fever vaccine responses in identical twins.

The sequencing sample was made of CD8+ T cells sorted from blood. The clonotype was recovered from a woman aged 18-29 years in good health.

CDR3 sequence: CASSLSARSTDTQYF. The CDR3 bases are TGTGCCAGCAGCTTAAGTGCCAGAAGCACAGATACGCAGTATTTT. V is TRBV7-8 and J is TRBJ2-3, with no clear D. The CDR3 loop spans 15 amino acids. The V and J ends lost 2 bases and 0 bases respectively, with 9 bases between them. CDR1 and CDR2 from the germline V gene are SGHVS and FQNEAQ.